Listed below are T cell receptor beta chains from one sample, sequenced in a study of T-cell reconstitution after alpha-beta-depleted transplantation in children. TCRdb itself ran the PCR reads through MiXCR, one entry per CDR3 protein. The sample carries 490,000 or so distinct CDR3 sequences, under 15% recorded once. Material: PBMCs from the stem cell graft donor, obtained from the stem cell graft. The receptors come from a human donor who donated a stem cell graft to a child with combined immunodeficiency. Both conserved end residues are part of each CDR3. Each record gives: V gene, J gene, D gene, CDR3 length, clone size, CDR3 DNA, CDR3 protein. A D gene is named only where the DNA matches it firmly. Rows give clone size only sometimes, using once, few, many, or a class for an expanded clone.

>TRBV5-1|TRBJ1-1|NA|13|NA
TGCGCCAGCAGCTTTGAGGGGGTCGCTGAAGCTTTCTTT
CASSFEGVAEAFF
>TRBV7-8|TRBJ2-5|TRBD2|16|few
TGTGCCAGCAGTCGACTAGCGGACCCCCGCCAAGAGACCCAGTACTTC
CASSRLADPRQETQYF
>TRBV15|TRBJ2-3|NA|17|NA
TGTGCCACCAGCAAAGAAGTCACAGCGTGGCGGGTGGATACGCAGTATTTT
CATSKEVTAWRVDTQYF
>TRBV5-6|TRBJ1-2|TRBD1|17|NA
TGTGCCAGCAGCGTCTCGGGACAGGGATATAGAAACTATGGCTACACCTTC
CASSVSGQGYRNYGYTF
>TRBV29-1|TRBJ1-2|NA|12|few
TGCAGCGTTAGGGCGGGACAAAACGGCTACACCTTC
CSVRAGQNGYTF
>TRBV11-2|TRBJ2-3|TRBD2|15|many
TGTGCCAGCAGCTTAACTAGCGGTCTCACAGATACGCAGTATTTT
CASSLTSGLTDTQYF
>TRBV3-1|TRBJ2-5|TRBD1|14|NA
TGTGCCAGCAGATCCAGGGACAGCCAAGAGACCCAGTACTTC
CASRSRDSQETQYF
>TRBV27|TRBJ2-2|TRBD1|19|NA
TGTGCCAGCAGGAGGACAGGGGGCCTTCAGGGATTAAACACCGGGGAGCTGTTTTTT
CASRRTGGLQGLNTGELFF
>TRBV12-3/TRBV12-4|TRBJ1-5|NA|15|NA
TGTGCCAGCAGTCGGAGGGGGGACAGCAATCAGCCCCAGCATTTT
CASSRRGDSNQPQHF
>TRBV20-1|TRBJ1-4|NA|16|NA
TGCTGTGCTAGAGATCTGGGGGGCGCCGCTAATGAAAAACTGTTTTTT
CCARDLGGAANEKLFF
>TRBV6-1|TRBJ2-1|NA|13|NA
TGTGCCAGCAGCCCTACCTCCGGGACACAGCAGTTCTTC
CASSPTSGTQQFF
>TRBV5-1|TRBJ2-7|TRBD2|15|few
TGCGCCAGCAGCGTAAACAGCGGAAGCGGGGCCGAGCAGTACTTC
CASSVNSGSGAEQYF
>TRBV9|TRBJ2-2|NA|16|few
TGTGCCAGCAGCGTAGTGGTGGACAGCCAAACGGGGGAGCTGTTTTTT
CASSVVVDSQTGELFF
>TRBV24-1|TRBJ2-1|TRBD2|18|NA
TGTGGGGCCAGTTATTTCCCCCTACTAGCGGGAGGGCCGGGCGAGCAGTTCTTC
CGASYFPLLAGGPGEQFF
>TRBV15|TRBJ2-1|NA|17|NA
TGTGCCACCAGCATCGAGAGGGCAGCGGTCTCCTACAATGAGCAGTTCTTC
CATSIERAAVSYNEQFF
>TRBV9|TRBJ2-1|NA|17|few
TGTGCCAGCAGCGACCCCGGGACGGGTAGCTCCTACAATGAGCAGTTCTTC
CASSDPGTGSSYNEQFF
>TRBV27|TRBJ2-5|NA|15|few
TGTGCCAGCAGTTTACCCCCGGGGGCTAAAGAGACCCAGTACTTC
CASSLPPGAKETQYF
>TRBV20-1|TRBJ2-2|NA|15|NA
TGCAGTGCTAGAGAATTCGGACGGTACACCGGGGAGCTGTTTTTT
CSAREFGRYTGELFF
>TRBV29-1|TRBJ1-1|TRBD1|14|many
TGCAGCGTGGAAAGACAGGGCCCGAACACTGAAGCTTTCTTT
CSVERQGPNTEAFF
>TRBV3-1|TRBJ2-1|TRBD1|15|NA
TGTGCCAGCAGCCAATTGGGACAGCGAGGAAATGAGCAGTTCTTC
CASSQLGQRGNEQFF
>TRBV20-1|TRBJ2-7|NA|13|NA
TGCAGTGCCGGAGCAGGGTTTTTTGGCGAGCAGTACTTC
CSAGAGFFGEQYF
>TRBV6-2/TRBV6-3|TRBJ2-7|NA|15|few
TGTGCCAGTTACGGACCCGGACGGAGCTCCTACGAGCAGTACTTC
CASYGPGRSSYEQYF
>TRBV6-2/TRBV6-3|TRBJ2-5|NA|14|few
TGTGCCAGCAGTTGGAGTGGCTCCGGAGAGACCCAGTACTTC
CASSWSGSGETQYF
>TRBV7-2|TRBJ2-5|NA|17|few
TGTGCCAGCAGCCTAAGCCCCCGGGGGGCGCCCGGAGAGACCCAGTACTTC
CASSLSPRGAPGETQYF